The rows below give T cell receptor beta chains drawn from one sample of a study of T cell responses to AZD1222 COVID-19 vaccine. Assay: immunoSEQ multiplex PCR; the TCRdb copy retains only in-frame clones and omits some. The table includes around 160,000 clones, around 89% detected once. The input for sequencing was peripheral blood, taken on day 0 of AZD1222 vaccination. Source of these receptors: an adult in good health. CDR3s leave out the opening cysteine and the closing phenylalanine or tryptophan.

V,length,CDR3
TRBV28,11,ASLDSNTGELF
TRBV16,14,ASSQSRQGAGEKLF
TRBV19,13,ASTPTGTGNSPLH
TRBV18,10,ASSPGSYEQY
TRBV21-1,10,ASSKSLNEQY
TRBV19,15,ASSPTGLAGGIHTQY
TRBV27,12,ASSLSAGRDEQY
TRBV7-9,16,ASSPGTSGGAWGETQY
TRBV7-3,15,ASSLAGGLGSENTQY
TRBV20-1,9,TPGGTGELF
TRBV9,12,ASSPEGTDKTQY
TRBV3-1/TRBV3-2,13,ASSQEALPVYGYT
TRBV7-9,10,ASSLWGDREF
TRBV24-1,14,ATSDRGQGNVPEQF
TRBV18,14,ASSPRQEGYNSPLH
TRBV2,10,ASSGEGNIQY